The TCR beta chain under discussion was sequenced for a study of blood T cell repertoires in COVID-19. Whole-study context: Samples of COVID-19 (acute and convalescent) were obtained from the United States, Italy and Spain.

Per the authors' pipeline: Reference gene primer amplification gave nucleated cell count estimates. Produced via immunoSEQ multiplex PCR; TCRdb's table is partial and in-frame only. That table supplies the V and J calls and clone size; D and trimming were determined from the DNA. The data show some 250,000 clones, around 86% seen once. The clonotype was recovered from a woman aged 25-40 years who had recovered from COVID-19. Sequencing used peripheral blood.

CDR3 residues: CACSEGTWETQYF. CDR3 bases: TGTGCCTGCTCGGAGGGGACGTGGGAGACCCAGTACTTC. The chain is built from TRBV30 and TRBJ2-5; D possibly corresponds to TRBD2 (6 bases). The V end lost 6 bases, the J end lost 5 bases, and 16 bases lay between the germline ends. This CDR3 has 13 amino acids. Looked up from germline, CDR1 is GTSNPN and CDR2 is SVGIG (reference sequence). The variable domain in full, with the rest retrieved from reference TRBV30 and TRBJ2-5, is SQTIHQWPATLVQPVGSPLSLECTVEGTSNPNLYWYRQAAGRGLQLLFYSVGIGQISSEVPQNLSASRPQDRQFILSSKKLLLSDSGFYLCACSEGTWETQYFGPGTRLLVL.